This TCR beta chain appears in the sequencing data of a study of blood T cell repertoires in COVID-19. Overall study: The United States, Italy and Spain supplied acute and convalescent COVID-19 samples. Sources were T cells, B-cell-depleted T cells, or PBMCs; the material itself was cDNA or gDNA.

CDR3 size: 16 residues. V dropped 4 bases and J dropped 8; count of bases not matched to a gene: 12. In the study's own analysis: Amplifying reference gene primers gave estimates of nucleated cell counts. The data were produced by immunoSEQ multiplex PCR, yet TCRdb's version contains in-frame clones alone and is incomplete. For V, J and clone size, that table is used; D and trimming come from the DNA. The repertoire consists of under 200,000 clones, with approximately 79% occurring once and the leading ten covering 3%. Sequenced: peripheral blood. The chain links TRBV5-3 to TRBJ1-2; TRBD1 matches 12 bases. TRBV5-3 is marked as an open reading frame, function uncertain. The receptor was derived from a woman of 80 years or more with acute or convalescent COVID-19. The CDR3 sequence: CARSPHPGQGALGYTF. DNA of the CDR3: TGTGCCAGAAGCCCGCACCCGGGACAGGGGGCATTAGGCTACACCTTC.